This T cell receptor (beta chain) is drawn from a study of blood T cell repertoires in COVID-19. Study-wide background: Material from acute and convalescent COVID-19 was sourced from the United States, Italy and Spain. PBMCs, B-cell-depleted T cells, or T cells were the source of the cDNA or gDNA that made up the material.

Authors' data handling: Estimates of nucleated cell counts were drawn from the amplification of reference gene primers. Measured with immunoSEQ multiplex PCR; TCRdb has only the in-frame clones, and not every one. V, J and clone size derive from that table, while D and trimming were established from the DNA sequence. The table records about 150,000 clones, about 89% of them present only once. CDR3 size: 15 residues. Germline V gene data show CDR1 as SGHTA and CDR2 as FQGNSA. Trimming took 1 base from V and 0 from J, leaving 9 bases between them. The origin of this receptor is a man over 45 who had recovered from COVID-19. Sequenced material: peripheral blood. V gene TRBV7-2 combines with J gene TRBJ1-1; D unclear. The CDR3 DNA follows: TGTGCCAGCAGCTTAGATCCGAACTTGAACACTGAAGCTTTCTTT. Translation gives CASSLDPNLNTEAFF.